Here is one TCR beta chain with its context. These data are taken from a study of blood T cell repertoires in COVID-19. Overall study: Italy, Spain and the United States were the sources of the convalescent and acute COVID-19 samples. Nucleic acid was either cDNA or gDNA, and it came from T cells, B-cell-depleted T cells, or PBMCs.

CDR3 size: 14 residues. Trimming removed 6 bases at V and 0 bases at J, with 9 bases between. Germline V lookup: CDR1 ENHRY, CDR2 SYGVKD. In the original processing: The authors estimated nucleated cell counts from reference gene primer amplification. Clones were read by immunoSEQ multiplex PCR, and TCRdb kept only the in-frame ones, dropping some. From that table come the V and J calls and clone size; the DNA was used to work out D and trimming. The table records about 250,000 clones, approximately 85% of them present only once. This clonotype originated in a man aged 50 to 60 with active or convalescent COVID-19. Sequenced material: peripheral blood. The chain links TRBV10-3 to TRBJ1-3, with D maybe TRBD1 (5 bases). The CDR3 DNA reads TGTGCCATCAGCCAGGGTTTCTCTGGAAACACCATATATTTT. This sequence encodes CAISQGFSGNTIYF.